A single sample is the source of the 13 T cell receptor beta chains below, sequenced in a study of long-term antiretroviral therapy in people with HIV. A v3.0 immunoSEQ assay was performed at survey level. TCRdb keeps only in-frame clones here, not all; method: immunoSEQ multiplex PCR. The data contain about 20,000 clones, over 70% of them singletons. The input for sequencing was unsorted PBMCs, taken 1.2 years after starting antiretroviral therapy. These TCRs come from a woman in her forties with HIV.

The chain is built from TRBV5-5 and TRBJ1-1, with TRBD1 identical over 7 bases. The junction had 4 bases not matched to a gene; V was cut back by 1 base and J by 4 bases. This CDR3 is 14 amino acids long. Germline V lookup: CDR1 SGHKS, CDR2 YYEKEE (reference sequence). CDR3 sequence (DNA): TGTGCCAGCAGCTTGCACAGGGGCGGCACTGAAGCTTTCTTT. This sequence encodes CASSLHRGGTEAFF.

The J gene is TRBJ2-1, the V gene TRBV5-1; D is perhaps TRBD1 (6 bases). V shed 0 bases and J shed 0 bases, with 10 bases lying between them. In germline, CDR1 is SGHRS, CDR2 YFSETQ. CDR3 length equals 16 residues. CDR3 sequence reads: CASSLVGTSSYNEQFF. The CDR3 DNA sequence: TGCGCCAGCAGCTTGGTAGGGACATCCTCCTACAATGAGCAGTTCTTC.

CDR3: CASSFTGLSYGYTF. CDR3 nucleotides: TGCGCCAGCAGCTTTACCGGGCTTTCCTATGGCTACACCTTC. This chain links TRBV5-1 with TRBJ1-2; D gene uncertain. Germline V lookup: CDR1 SGHRS, CDR2 YFSETQ. V was shortened by 2 bases and J by 4 bases, with 12 bases between the two germline ends. This CDR3 comprises 14 residues.

The V gene is TRBV4-3, the J gene TRBJ2-5; TRBD2 agrees at 8 bases. The trim removed 1 base at V and 5 bases at J, leaving 9 bases unmatched. CDR1 is LGHNA and CDR2 is YSLEER in the germline V gene. The CDR3 consists of 16 residues. The CDR3 DNA reads as TGCGCCAGCAGCCAAGTCTGGCCGGGAGGGCCGGAGACCCAGTACTTC. Amino acids: CASSQVWPGGPETQYF.

This chain joins TRBV6-5 and TRBJ2-5; D is ambiguous. Germline V lookup: CDR1 MNHEY, CDR2 SVGAGI. The V end lost 2 bases, the J end lost 5 bases, and 12 bases lay between the germline ends. The CDR3 spans 14 residues. The CDR3 sequence is CASSYGLFSETQYF. The DNA of the CDR3 is TGTGCCAGCAGTTACGGATTATTTTCCGAGACCCAGTACTTC.

The rearrangement links TRBV7-2 to TRBJ2-7, with TRBD1 matching over 7 bases. This CDR3 region has 13 residues. The V gene's germline CDR1 is SGHTA and CDR2 FQGNSA. V lost 5 bases to trimming and J lost 6 bases; unmatched junction nucleotides: 7. The CDR3 loop reads CASSRGRVGEQYF. The CDR3, as DNA: TGTGCCAGCAGCAGGGGGCGCGTCGGCGAGCAGTACTTC.

The genes are TRBV2 and TRBJ1-5; no definite D call. There are 15 residues in the CDR3. Trimming took 8 bases from V and 2 from J, leaving 16 bases between them. Germline CDR1 and CDR2: SNHLY and FYNNEI. CDR3 region: CASGRPGEGNQPQHF. The CDR3 DNA reads TGTGCCAGCGGGCGGCCCGGAGAGGGCAATCAGCCCCAGCATTTT. Supplemented by reference TRBV2 and TRBJ1-5, the full variable domain reads EPEVTQTPSHQVTQMGQEVILRCVPISNHLYFYWYRQILGQKVEFLVSFYNNEISEKSEIFDDQFSVERPDGSNFTLKIRSTKLEDSAMYFCASGRPGEGNQPQHFGDGTRLSIL.

The table lists this clone with a count of one. The chain uses TRBV6-5 and TRBJ1-4, with D perhaps matching TRBD1 (6 bases). Germline V lookup: CDR1 MNHEY, CDR2 SVGAGI. The CDR3 loop spans 13 amino acids. The germline V and J ends were trimmed by 5 bases and 8 bases, with 12 bases remaining between them. The CDR3 DNA reads TGTGCCAGCAGTAAAGGACAGTCGGAAAAACTGTTTTTT. This encodes CASSKGQSEKLFF.

The chain couples TRBV28 to TRBJ1-5; 8 positions match TRBD1. This CDR3 spans 15 amino acids. In germline, CDR1 is MDHEN, CDR2 SYDVKM. Trimming cost V 5 bases and J 6 bases; bases outside gene matches: 9. CDR3 nucleotide sequence: TGTGCCAGCAGTCTTACCGGGACAGGATTTCAGCCCCAGCATTTT. Its protein product is CASSLTGTGFQPQHF. Combining the CDR3 with reference TRBV28 and TRBJ1-5 gives the whole variable domain DVKVTQSSRYLVKRTGEKVFLECVQDMDHENMFWYRQDPGLGLRLIYFSYDVKMKEKGDIPEGYSVSREKKERFSLILESASTNQTSMYLCASSLTGTGFQPQHFGDGTRLSIL.

The chain is built from TRBV28 and TRBJ1-2; possible D gene TRBD1, 6 bases. Deletions cut 5 bases from V and 7 bases from J, with 17 bases between. The CDR3 covers 14 residues. Per germline, CDR1 MDHEN and CDR2 SYDVKM. The CDR3 spells CASSPPGALGGYTF. Here the CDR3 DNA reads TGTGCCAGCAGTCCCCCAGGGGCTCTCGGTGGCTACACCTTC.

The chain has TRBV27 and TRBJ2-3, with 7 bases that match TRBD1. This CDR3 has 13 residues. CDR1 and CDR2 from the germline V gene are MNHEY and SMNVEV (reference sequence). Unmatched junction bases numbered 1, after V lost 3 bases and J lost 4 bases. The CDR3, as DNA: TGTGCCAGCAGTTTCCAGGGGGCAGATACGCAGTATTTT. This codes for CASSFQGADTQYF.

The chain couples TRBV9 to TRBJ2-5; D is undetermined. CDR1 SGDLS and CDR2 YYNGEE come from the germline V gene. Between the trimmed V and J ends, which lost 1 base and 7 bases, there was a span of 8 bases. This CDR3 is 12 amino acids long. CDR3 bases: TGTGCCAGCAGCGTAAACTACGGGACCCAGTACTTC. It is translated as CASSVNYGTQYF.

This clone was counted between two and nine times. V usage is TRBV6-1 and J usage is TRBJ1-5, with 7 bases matching TRBD1. The CDR3 consists of 13 residues. Trimming took 7 bases from V and 6 from J; bases not matched to a gene: 6. CDR1 is MNHNS and CDR2 is SASEGT in the germline V gene. The DNA of the CDR3 is TGTGCCAGCATACAGGGGTATAGTCAGCCCCAGCATTTT. Protein: CASIQGYSQPQHF.